A single sample gave rise to the 31 T cell receptor beta chains below, sequenced in a study of T-cell reconstitution after alpha-beta-depleted transplantation in children. This sample's TCRbeta library carried unique molecular identifier barcodes. TCRdb re-analysed the PCR reads in MiXCR, keeping a single row per CDR3 protein. The data hold some 600,000 distinct CDR3 sequences, with 10% to 15% observed a single time. Sequencing used PBMCs, mostly from graft donor cells, obtained 360 days after TCRalphabeta/CD19-depleted stem cell transplant. These receptors were taken from a male patient younger than 18 who had a stem cell transplant for acute myeloid leukemia, so the T cells may come from the graft donor.

This clonotype was picked up a small number of times. The rearrangement links TRBV6-5 to TRBJ2-5, with a tentative D call TRBD2 (6 bases). V lost 2 bases to trimming and J lost 4 bases, with 14 bases between them. The CDR3 runs 15 residues. Germline values: CDR1 MNHEY, CDR2 SVGAGI. CDR3 sequence (DNA): TGTGCCAGCAGTTACCCGTCTCAGGGAGGAGAGACCCAGTACTTC. It is translated as CASSYPSQGGETQYF.

Many counts were recorded for this clonotype. J is TRBJ2-2 and V is TRBV29-1; D call uncertain. The length of the CDR3 is 15 residues. Germline V lookup: CDR1 SQVTM, CDR2 ANQGSEA. The V gene lost 0 bases and the J gene lost 0 bases, with 8 bases spanning the gap. DNA for the CDR3: TGCAGCGTTGAAGATCTGCGAACGAACACCGGGGAGCTGTTTTTT. This sequence encodes CSVEDLRTNTGELFF.

The J gene is TRBJ2-5, the V gene TRBV10-3, with TRBD2 matching 9 bases. Looked up from germline, CDR1 is ENHRY and CDR2 is SYGVKD. After removal of 5 bases from V and 5 bases from J, the junction contained 9 bases not matched to a gene. There are 15 residues in the CDR3. The chain's CDR3 is CAISLGLALGETQYF. The DNA of the CDR3 is TGTGCCATCAGTCTGGGACTAGCTCTTGGTGAGACCCAGTACTTC.

This clonotype was detected a few times. The V and J genes are TRBV5-1 and TRBJ2-3; 10 positions agree with TRBD1. Unmatched junction bases numbered 2, after V lost 8 bases and J lost 2 bases. This CDR3 contains 13 residues. The V gene's germline CDR1 is SGHRS and CDR2 YFSETQ. The CDR3 DNA follows: TGCGCCAGTGGACAGGGGGTCACAGATACGCAGTATTTT. It codes for CASGQGVTDTQYF.

The chain is built from TRBV27 and TRBJ2-3; D possibly corresponds to TRBD2 (5 bases). Deletions cut 5 bases from V and 9 bases from J, with 24 bases between. CDR1 is MNHEY, CDR2 SMNVEV, per germline (reference sequence). The CDR3 consists of 16 residues. The DNA of the CDR3 is TGTGCCAGCAGTCCGCCCGTGGACTGGCGACCGGAGACGCAGTATTTT. As protein: CASSPPVDWRPETQYF.

The chain recombines TRBV29-1 with TRBJ2-7; 7 bases map to TRBD1. CDR1 is SQVTM and CDR2 is ANQGSEA in the germline V gene. This CDR3 spans 15 amino acids. With V trimmed by 4 bases and J by 3 bases, 12 bases remained unmatched. DNA of the CDR3: TGCAGCGTTGGAGGGGCGACAGGGACCCTCTACGAGCAGTACTTC. It yields the protein CSVGGATGTLYEQYF.

This clonotype occurred many times. The chain recombines TRBV5-1 with TRBJ2-1, with 7 bases aligning to TRBD2. Germline values: CDR1 SGHRS, CDR2 YFSETQ. The CDR3 consists of 14 residues. V shed 5 bases, J shed 8 bases, and the junction held 10 bases outside the gene matches. CDR3 sequence reads: CASSFQTSSHEQFF. The CDR3 DNA is TGCGCCAGCAGTTTTCAGACTAGCAGCCATGAGCAGTTCTTC. Supplemented by reference TRBV5-1 and TRBJ2-1, the full variable domain reads KAGVTQTPRYLIKTRGQQVTLSCSPISGHRSVSWYQQTPGQGLQFLFEYFSETQRNKGNFPGRFSGRQFSNSRSEMNVSTLELGDSALYLCASSFQTSSHEQFFGPGTRLTVL.

This clonotype was seen more than once but under ten times. CDR3 loop: CAISESALAGRYNEQFF. CDR3 coding DNA: TGTGCCATCAGTGAGTCGGCCCTAGCGGGGCGCTACAATGAGCAGTTCTTC. This chain connects TRBV10-3 to TRBJ2-1, with 9 bases fitting TRBD2. CDR3 length: 17 amino acids. The trim removed 0 bases at V and 3 bases at J, leaving 6 bases unmatched. Per the germline V gene, CDR1 is ENHRY and CDR2 is SYGVKD.

This chain links TRBV6-2 or TRBV6-3 with TRBJ2-1; no clear D. The CDR3 extends over 12 amino acids. Trimming took off 5 bases at V and 6 bases at J, with 8 bases between the two ends. CDR1 is MNHEY and CDR2 is SVGEGT in the germline V gene. Here the CDR3 DNA reads TGTGCCAGCAGTGTTAGTGTCAATGAGCAGTTCTTC. It is translated as CASSVSVNEQFF.

This clonotype has at least ten counts. The chain links TRBV6-2 or TRBV6-3 to TRBJ2-1, with TRBD2 identical over 7 bases. The trim removed 2 bases at V and 2 bases at J, leaving 0 bases unmatched. This CDR3 is 14 amino acids long. Germline V lookup: CDR1 MNHEY, CDR2 SVGEGT. This CDR3 is CASSYTSAYNEQFF. CDR3 nucleotides: TGTGCCAGCAGTTACACTAGCGCCTACAATGAGCAGTTCTTC.

This chain links TRBV20-1 with TRBJ2-3; perhaps D is TRBD1 or TRBD2 (5 bases each). This CDR3 comprises 14 residues. V dropped 3 bases and J dropped 4 bases, with 14 bases sitting between them. Germline CDR1 DFQATT, CDR2 SNEGSKA (reference sequence). The CDR3 reads CSASGTGSADTQYF. CDR3 DNA sequence: TGCAGTGCTAGTGGGACGGGGTCGGCAGATACGCAGTATTTT.

This clonotype was observed at least ten times. This sequence joins TRBV20-1 and TRBJ2-7; D gene uncertain. V lost 3 bases and J lost 3, with 6 bases in between. CDR1 and CDR2 (germline): DFQATT, SNEGSKA (reference sequence). The CDR3 extends over 11 amino acids. The CDR3 here is CSASVSYEQYF. The CDR3 nucleotides read TGCAGTGCTAGCGTTAGCTACGAGCAGTACTTC.

CDR3 loop: CASSQTRRAGEQFF. In nucleotides, the CDR3 is TGCGCCAGCAGCCAAACCAGACGGGCAGGTGAGCAGTTCTTC. The chain combines TRBV4-3 with TRBJ2-1; no clear D gene. The CDR3 sequence is 14 residues long. The germline V gene has CDR1 LGHNA and CDR2 YSLEER. Between the trimmed V and J ends, which lost 2 bases and 9 bases, there was a span of 14 bases.

This clonotype was seen only a few times. This sequence joins TRBV29-1 and TRBJ1-2; 9 nucleotides line up with TRBD1. V lost 4 bases and J lost 4; bases outside the gene matches: 7. Germline V gene sequence: CDR1 SQVTM, CDR2 ANQGSEA. This CDR3 comprises 14 residues. CDR3 nucleotides: TGCAGCGTTGTAGAACAGGGGGCCGGCTATGGCTACACCTTC. This gives the protein CSVVEQGAGYGYTF.

There are a few counts of this clonotype. The chain employs TRBV12-3 or TRBV12-4 and TRBJ1-2; TRBD1 aligns across 7 bases. This CDR3 contains 15 residues. The V gene end was trimmed by 5 bases and the J gene end by 8 bases; junction bases not matched to a gene: 14. CDR3 bases: TGTGCCAGCAGTCCAAGGACAGGCCCTCTTGGCGGCTACACCTTC. Protein: CASSPRTGPLGGYTF.

This clonotype was seen only a few times. This rearrangement joins TRBV6-1 to TRBJ2-7; 10 positions agree with TRBD1. The length of the CDR3 is 14 residues. Unmatched junction bases numbered 6, after V lost 6 bases and J lost 4 bases. In germline, CDR1 is MNHNS, CDR2 SASEGT. CDR3 sequence: CASSRWTGGYEQYF. The CDR3, as DNA: TGTGCCAGCAGCCGATGGACAGGGGGGTACGAGCAGTACTTC.

This sequence joins TRBV20-1 and TRBJ2-3; either TRBD1 or TRBD2 may supply D (5 bases each). The V end lost 1 base, the J end lost 3 bases, and 14 bases lay between the germline ends. The CDR3 sequence is 15 residues long. Germline CDR1 and CDR2: DFQATT and SNEGSKA (reference sequence). CDR3 amino acids: CSARVKGSGTDTQYF. The DNA for the CDR3 is TGCAGTGCTAGAGTTAAGGGGAGTGGTACAGATACGCAGTATTTT.

The rearrangement uses TRBV18 and TRBJ2-7, with 8 bases that match TRBD2. CDR3 length: 20 residues. CDR1 and CDR2 (germline): KGHSH, LQKENI. J was trimmed by 0 bases and V by 3 bases; bases with no gene match: 19. Written as DNA, the CDR3 is TGTGCCAGCTCACCGACGACTCTAGCGGGCCTGTTGAGAGACTCCTACGAGCAGTACTTC. Its translation is CASSPTTLAGLLRDSYEQYF.

This clonotype was observed many times. The gene calls are TRBV28 and TRBJ2-5, with 7 positions matching TRBD1. CDR1 is MDHEN, CDR2 SYDVKM, per germline. The CDR3 sequence is 14 residues long. The V and J ends lost 2 bases and 4 bases, in that order; junction bases with no gene match: 4. DNA for the CDR3: TGTGCCAGCAGTTTAGTTAGACAGGGAGAGACCCAGTACTTC. Translation: CASSLVRQGETQYF.

This clonotype was detected only a few times. The chain combines TRBV5-1 with TRBJ2-1; 8 nucleotides line up with TRBD1. Germline V gene data show CDR1 as SGHRS and CDR2 as YFSETQ. With V trimmed by 6 bases and J by 1 base, 6 bases remained unmatched. The CDR3 spans 15 residues. For the CDR3, the DNA is TGCGCCAGCACTTCTACAGGGGGGTCCTACAATGAGCAGTTCTTC. Translation gives CASTSTGGSYNEQFF.

This clonotype came up a few times. The chain joins TRBV2 to TRBJ1-2; possibly TRBD1 for D (5 bases). V was trimmed by 0 bases and J by 4 bases, leaving 15 bases between them. Germline lookup yields CDR1 SNHLY and CDR2 FYNNEI. This CDR3 is 16 amino acids long. The CDR3 is CASSEAGDRLGYGYTF. The CDR3, as DNA: TGTGCCAGCAGTGAAGCGGGCGACAGACTGGGCTATGGCTACACCTTC.

CDR3 in DNA: TGCAGTGCTAGAGATAGCCAGAAAGTAAAAGACCAATATGACTATGGCTACACCTTC. Translation gives CSARDSQKVKDQYDYGYTF. The rearrangement uses TRBV20-1 and TRBJ1-2; D is uncertain. V was cut by 0 bases and J by 3 bases, with 26 bases left in between. CDR3 length: 19 residues. The V gene's germline CDR1 is DFQATT and CDR2 SNEGSKA (reference sequence).

This clonotype was recorded many times. This chain uses TRBV15 with TRBJ2-4, with 8 positions matching TRBD1. The CDR3 runs to 17 residues. The J segment lost 0 bases and the V segment lost 1 base, leaving 5 bases of the junction unmatched. Germline CDR1 LNHNV, CDR2 YYDKDF (reference sequence). The CDR3 sequence: CATSRVLGQGAKNIQYF. The CDR3 bases are TGTGCCACCAGCAGAGTTTTAGGACAGGGAGCCAAAAACATTCAGTACTTC.

The genes are TRBV12-3 or TRBV12-4 and TRBJ2-5; 7 nucleotides line up with TRBD2. The trim removed 1 base at V and 6 bases at J, leaving 5 bases unmatched. The CDR3 has 14 amino acids. The CDR3 loop reads CASSLGGGSKTQYF. The CDR3 DNA is TGTGCCAGCAGTTTAGGGGGCGGGAGCAAGACCCAGTACTTC.

Notes on this clonotype: One end of the junction fails to match germline, which may point to a read error. V usage is TRBV7-2 and J usage is TRBJ2-6; possible D gene TRBD2, 6 bases. This CDR3 has 17 residues. In germline, CDR1 is SGHTA, CDR2 FQGNSA. The CDR3 bases are TGTGCCAGAAGCTTGGGGGGATCCCTCCTTGGGGCCAACGTCCTGACTTTC. Translated, it gives CARSLGGSLLGANVLTF.

The chain is built from TRBV6-1 and TRBJ2-1; 9 nucleotides agree with TRBD1. The V segment lost 6 bases and the J segment 2 bases; nucleotides outside the gene matches: 2. This CDR3 region has 14 residues. Germline assignment: CDR1 MNHNS and CDR2 SASEGT. This CDR3 reads CASRDRGAYNEQFF. The CDR3 bases are TGTGCCAGCAGGGACAGGGGAGCCTACAATGAGCAGTTCTTC.

V and J are TRBV11-2 and TRBJ2-7; 13 bases are shared with TRBD2. Germline assignment: CDR1 SGHAT and CDR2 FQNNGV. The CDR3 has 20 amino acids. Trimming cost V 1 base and J 2 bases; bases outside gene matches: 14. CDR3 protein: CASSLVVAGLAGVGTYEQYF. The CDR3 coding sequence is TGTGCCAGCAGCTTAGTAGTAGCCGGACTAGCGGGAGTTGGGACCTACGAGCAGTACTTC.

As for this clonotype: One base away lies a much larger clone, so this may be a sequencing read error. The gene calls are TRBV7-8 and TRBJ2-1; tentatively, D is TRBD2 (5 bases). CDR1 and CDR2 from the germline V gene are SGHVS and FQNEAQ. The CDR3 is made up of 15 amino acids. The DNA of the CDR3 is TGTGCCCGCAGCTTAGTCAGCGGTTCCTACAATGAGCAGTTCTTC. Translated, it gives CARSLVSGSYNEQFF. Using reference TRBV7-8 and TRBJ2-1 for the parts outside the CDR3, the full variable domain is GAGVSQSPRYKVAKRGQDVALRCDPISGHVSLFWYQQALGQGPEFLTYFQNEAQLDKSGLPSDRFFAERPEGSVSTLKIQRTQQEDSAVYLCARSLVSGSYNEQFFGPGTRLTVL.

This clonotype has only a few counts. The J gene is TRBJ2-1, the V gene TRBV25-1, with 7 bases lining up with TRBD1. From germline, CDR1 is MGHDK and CDR2 SYGVNS. V gave up 3 bases and J gave up 8 bases; unmatched junction bases: 7. This CDR3 region has 14 residues. The CDR3 region is CASSDWGQRDEQFF. The CDR3 bases are TGTGCCAGCAGTGACTGGGGACAGAGGGATGAGCAGTTCTTC.

This clonotype was seen only a few times. The chain combines TRBV28 with TRBJ2-7; unclear D gene. Trimming removed 5 bases from V and 7 bases from J, with 6 bases in between. This CDR3 region has 10 residues. Germline V gene sequence: CDR1 MDHEN, CDR2 SYDVKM. CDR3 sequence (DNA): TGTGCCAGCAGTACCGGGGAGCAGTACTTC. Protein sequence: CASSTGEQYF. Drawing the rest from reference TRBV28 and TRBJ2-7, the complete variable domain is DVKVTQSSRYLVKRTGEKVFLECVQDMDHENMFWYRQDPGLGLRLIYFSYDVKMKEKGDIPEGYSVSREKKERFSLILESASTNQTSMYLCASSTGEQYFGPGTRLTVT.

This clonotype was detected only a few times. The chain joins TRBV20-1 to TRBJ2-1; 7 bases line up with TRBD1. Germline lookup yields CDR1 DFQATT and CDR2 SNEGSKA (reference sequence). This CDR3 region has 16 residues. Losses at the gene ends were 1 base for V and 2 bases for J; bases not matched to a gene: 8. The CDR3 sequence is CSARGQGQRPYNEQFF. In DNA, the CDR3 is TGCAGTGCTAGAGGTCAGGGACAGAGACCCTACAATGAGCAGTTCTTC.